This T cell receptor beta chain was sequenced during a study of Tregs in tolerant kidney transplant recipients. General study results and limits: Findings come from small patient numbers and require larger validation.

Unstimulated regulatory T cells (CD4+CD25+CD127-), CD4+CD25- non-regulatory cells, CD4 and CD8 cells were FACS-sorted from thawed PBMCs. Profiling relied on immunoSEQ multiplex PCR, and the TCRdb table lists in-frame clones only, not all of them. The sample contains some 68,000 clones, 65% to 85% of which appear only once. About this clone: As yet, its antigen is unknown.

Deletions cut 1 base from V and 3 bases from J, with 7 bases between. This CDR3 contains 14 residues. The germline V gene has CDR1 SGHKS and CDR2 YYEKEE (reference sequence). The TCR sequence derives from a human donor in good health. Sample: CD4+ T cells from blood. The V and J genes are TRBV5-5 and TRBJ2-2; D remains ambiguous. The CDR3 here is CASSLSPDTGELFF. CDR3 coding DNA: TGTGCCAGCAGCTTGAGTCCCGACACCGGGGAGCTGTTTTTT. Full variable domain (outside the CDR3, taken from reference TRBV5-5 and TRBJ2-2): DAGVTQSPTHLIKTRGQQVTLRCSPISGHKSVSWYQQVLGQGPQFIFQYYEKEERGRGNFPDRFSARQFPNYSSELNVNALLLGDSALYLCASSLSPDTGELFFGEGSRLTVL.